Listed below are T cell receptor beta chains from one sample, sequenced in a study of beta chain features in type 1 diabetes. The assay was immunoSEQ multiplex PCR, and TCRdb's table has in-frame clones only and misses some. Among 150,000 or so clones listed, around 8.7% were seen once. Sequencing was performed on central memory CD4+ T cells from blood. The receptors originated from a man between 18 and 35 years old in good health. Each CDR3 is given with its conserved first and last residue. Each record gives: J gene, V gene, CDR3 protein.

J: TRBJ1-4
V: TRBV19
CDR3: CATRLQEKLFF

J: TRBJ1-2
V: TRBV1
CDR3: CTSSHRKAGVNYGYTF

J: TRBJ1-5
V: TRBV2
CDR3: CASSRYQGAGQPQHF

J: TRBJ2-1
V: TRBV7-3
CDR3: CASSLSRGGRDEQFF

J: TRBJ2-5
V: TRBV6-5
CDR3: CASSYSGETQYF

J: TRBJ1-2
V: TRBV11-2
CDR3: CASSLDTRHGNYGYTF

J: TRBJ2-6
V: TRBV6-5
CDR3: CASRTGANVLTF

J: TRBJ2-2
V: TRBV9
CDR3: CASTRQADTGELFF

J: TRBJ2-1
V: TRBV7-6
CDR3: CASSLGRVNEQFF

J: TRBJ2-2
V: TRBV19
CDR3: CASRTSGTRTLPGELFF

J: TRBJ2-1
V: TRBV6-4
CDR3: CASSGTSGGLREQFF

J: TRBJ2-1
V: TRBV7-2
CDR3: CASSRGAGTLYNEQFF

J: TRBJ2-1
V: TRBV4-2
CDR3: CASNRLGDNEQFF

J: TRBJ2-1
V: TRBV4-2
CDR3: CASSPSGTGAGNEQFF

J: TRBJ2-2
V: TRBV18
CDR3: CASSPTQGGYTGELFF

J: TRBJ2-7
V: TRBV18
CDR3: CASSLSRESTTYEQYF

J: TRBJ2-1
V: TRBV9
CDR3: CASSLGQGVEAYNEQFF

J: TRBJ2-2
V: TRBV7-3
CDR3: CASSPFTGELFF

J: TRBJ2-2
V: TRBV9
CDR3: CASSASGGHTGELFF

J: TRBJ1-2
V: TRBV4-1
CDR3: CASSQAHGQGDYGYTF

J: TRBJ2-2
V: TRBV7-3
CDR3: CASSLTPNGELFF

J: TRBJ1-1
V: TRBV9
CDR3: CASSFSTGTEAFF

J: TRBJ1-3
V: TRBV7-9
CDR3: CASSPSSGNTIYF

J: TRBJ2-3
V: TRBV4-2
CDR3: CASSQDLLAQDTQYF